The rows below give T cell receptor beta chains drawn from one sample of a study of blood T cell repertoires in COVID-19. Profiled with immunoSEQ multiplex PCR; TCRdb holds only in-frame clones, not every one. The sample carries roughly 190,000 clones, around 81% recorded once. The sequenced sample consisted of peripheral blood. Receptor source: a woman between 35 and 50 years old with COVID-19, enrolled during active disease. Each CDR3 is given with its conserved first and last residue. A D gene is named only where the DNA matches it firmly. Size is stated for part of the rows, as once, few or many counts, or as a class when the clone is expanded.

J,D,size,V,CDR3,DNA
TRBJ2-7,-,-,TRBV10-1,CASSESRGGPEQYF,TGCGCCAGCAGTGAGTCGAGAGGCGGGCCCGAGCAGTACTTC
TRBJ2-1,-,-,TRBV19,CASKGLGEQFF,TGTGCCAGTAAAGGACTTGGGGAGCAGTTCTTC
TRBJ2-5,TRBD2,-,TRBV6-1,CASSEAPPAGYQETQYF,TGTGCCAGCAGTGAAGCGCCCCCAGCGGGGTATCAAGAGACCCAGTACTTC
TRBJ1-5,-,-,TRBV7-8,CASSLALASNQPQHF,TGTGCCAGCAGCTTAGCGCTTGCGAGCAATCAGCCCCAGCATTTT
TRBJ1-1,-,-,TRBV7-9,CASSLTKSRGPENTEAFF,TGTGCCAGCAGCTTAACGAAGTCCAGGGGACCGGAGAACACTGAAGCTTTCTTT
TRBJ2-7,-,many,TRBV29-1,CSVESTHSYEQYF,TGCAGCGTTGAGTCCACACACTCCTACGAGCAGTACTTC
TRBJ2-5,TRBD1,-,TRBV2,CASYRDRGQTQYF,TGTGCCAGCTATCGGGACAGGGGACAGACCCAGTACTTC
TRBJ2-7,-,-,TRBV28,CASSGSYEQYF,TGTGCCAGCAGCGGTTCCTACGAGCAGTACTTC
TRBJ2-1,-,once,TRBV3-1/TRBV3-2,CASSHPEGSSYNEQFF,TGTGCCAGCAGCCATCCGGAGGGGAGCTCCTACAATGAGCAGTTCTTC
TRBJ2-5,TRBD1,few,TRBV6-5,CASRGQVAETQYF,TGTGCCAGCAGGGGACAGGTCGCAGAGACCCAGTACTTC
TRBJ2-2,-,-,TRBV4-2,CASSQDGVPGELFF,TGTGCCAGCAGCCAAGACGGGGTCCCCGGGGAGCTGTTTTTT
TRBJ1-6,-,-,TRBV29-1,CSAGEEYNSPLHF,TGCAGCGCAGGGGAAGAATATAATTCACCCCTCCACTTT
TRBJ2-5,-,-,TRBV5-1,CASTIGGGETQYF,TGCGCCAGCACCATAGGGGGTGGGGAGACCCAGTACTTC
TRBJ1-5,-,-,TRBV5-7,CASSFSVQPQHF,TGTGCCAGCAGCTTTTCAGTTCAGCCCCAGCATTTT
TRBJ2-2,-,-,TRBV30,CAWSLLRTGELFF,TGTGCCTGGAGCCTGCTCAGGACCGGGGAGCTGTTTTTT
TRBJ2-3,TRBD2,once,TRBV7-6,CASSATGLAQTTSTDTQYF,TGTGCCAGCAGCGCAACGGGACTAGCGCAAACTACTAGCACAGATACGCAGTATTTT
TRBJ1-1,-,few,TRBV10-3,CAISRDGGLEAFF,TGTGCCATCAGCCGAGACGGGGGGCTTGAAGCTTTCTTT
TRBJ2-1,-,-,TRBV25-1,CASRLAYNEQFF,TGTGCCAGCAGACTAGCATACAATGAGCAGTTCTTC
TRBJ2-3,-,-,TRBV18,CASSPLSSQGPRDTQYF,TGTGCCAGCTCACCACTTTCTTCACAGGGCCCAAGGGATACGCAGTATTTT
TRBJ1-2,-,once,TRBV6-1,CASRPGQHGYTF,TGTGCCAGCAGACCCGGACAGCATGGCTACACCTTC
TRBJ2-7,-,-,TRBV5-5,CASSLKKTGTSYEQYF,TGTGCCAGCAGCTTGAAAAAGACAGGGACTTCCTACGAGCAGTACTTC
TRBJ1-2,-,-,TRBV6-5,CASSYGRRRAGYGYTF,TGTGCCAGCAGTTACGGGAGGCGAAGGGCCGGCTATGGCTACACCTTC
TRBJ2-2,-,-,TRBV5-1,CASSQGVGELFF,TGCGCCAGCAGCCAAGGGGTCGGGGAGCTGTTTTTT
TRBJ2-5,-,few,TRBV5-1,CASSLESSQETQYF,TGCGCCAGCAGCTTGGAGAGCTCTCAAGAGACCCAGTACTTC
TRBJ1-2,-,-,TRBV29-1,CSVGFQGGVGGYTF,TGCAGCGTTGGTTTCCAGGGAGGAGTGGGTGGCTACACCTTC
TRBJ2-3,TRBD2,-,TRBV28,CASSLGLAGIGTDTQYF,TGTGCCAGCAGTTTAGGTCTAGCGGGAATCGGCACAGATACGCAGTATTTT
TRBJ1-6,TRBD1,few,TRBV19,CASSTTGTGEIALHF,TGTGCCAGTAGTACCACCGGGACAGGGGAGATAGCCCTCCACTTT
TRBJ2-7,TRBD2,-,TRBV19,CASSMGSGSNYEQYF,TGTGCCAGTAGTATGGGCAGCGGGAGCAATTACGAGCAGTACTTC
TRBJ2-7,TRBD2,once,TRBV9,CASSVGVTSYYEQYF,TGTGCCAGCAGCGTAGGGGTGACTAGCTACTACGAGCAGTACTTC
TRBJ1-2,-,-,TRBV14,CASSQEIWGSPSGDGYTF,TGTGCCAGCAGCCAAGAAATTTGGGGTAGCCCCAGCGGTGATGGCTACACCTTC
TRBJ2-5,-,few,TRBV12-3/TRBV12-4,CASSQQETQYF,TGTGCCAGCAGTCAGCAAGAGACCCAGTACTTC
TRBJ2-1,TRBD2,-,TRBV29-1,CSVPKGLAGAPSEQFF,TGCAGCGTACCAAAGGGACTAGCGGGAGCACCCTCTGAGCAGTTCTTC
TRBJ1-1,TRBD1,few,TRBV27,CASSGTGWNTEAFF,TGTGCCAGCAGTGGGACAGGTTGGAACACTGAAGCTTTCTTT
TRBJ2-2,-,-,TRBV6-5,CASSLSGSNTGELFF,TGTGCCAGCAGTTTAAGCGGATCGAACACCGGGGAGCTGTTTTTT
TRBJ2-2,TRBD2,once,TRBV19,CASSFPSGAGTGELFF,TGTGCCAGTAGTTTTCCTAGCGGGGCTGGCACCGGGGAGCTGTTTTTT
TRBJ1-5,-,-,TRBV19,CASTPSGRDFNQPQHF,TGTGCCAGTACCCCCAGTGGCAGGGATTTCAATCAGCCCCAGCATTTT
TRBJ1-5,TRBD1,-,TRBV6-2/TRBV6-3,CASSYRDRGLISQPQHF,TGTGCCAGCAGTTATAGGGACAGGGGGCTCATTAGTCAGCCCCAGCATTTT
TRBJ2-7,TRBD1,-,TRBV28,CASSLPGQGAVEQYF,TGTGCCAGCAGTTTACCGGGACAGGGGGCGGTCGAGCAGTACTTC
TRBJ2-5,-,once,TRBV25-1,CASSEQGTTQYF,TGTGCCAGCAGTGAACAGGGTACGACCCAGTACTTC
TRBJ2-3,TRBD1,-,TRBV27,CASKLTGGDLKRDTQYF,TGTGCCAGCAAGCTGACAGGGGGCGATCTTAAAAGGGATACGCAGTATTTT
TRBJ2-1,TRBD2,-,TRBV29-1,CSVEDVTSGSLGYGEQFF,TGCAGCGTTGAAGATGTAACTAGCGGGAGTCTGGGTTATGGTGAGCAGTTCTTC
TRBJ2-3,-,-,TRBV13,CASSLNRATDTQYF,TGTGCCAGCAGCTTAAACCGAGCCACAGATACGCAGTATTTT
TRBJ1-5,TRBD1,-,TRBV19,CASSGTGVRSNQPQHF,TGTGCCAGTAGCGGGACAGGGGTTCGGAGCAATCAGCCCCAGCATTTT
TRBJ2-3,TRBD2,-,TRBV18,CASSSLAGEGTDTQYF,TGTGCCAGCTCAAGTCTAGCGGGAGAGGGCACAGATACGCAGTATTTT
TRBJ2-7,-,-,TRBV7-3,CASSQTGRGGYEQYF,TGTGCCAGCAGCCAAACAGGGAGAGGAGGCTACGAGCAGTACTTC
TRBJ2-5,TRBD2,-,TRBV5-4,CASSYSGEETQYF,TGTGCCAGCAGTTACAGCGGGGAAGAGACCCAGTACTTC
TRBJ1-5,TRBD1,-,TRBV7-8,CASSSRQGSNQPQHF,TGTGCCAGCAGCTCCAGACAGGGCAGCAATCAGCCCCAGCATTTT
TRBJ1-2,-,-,TRBV27,CASSLSRAPYGYTF,TGTGCCAGCAGTTTAAGCAGGGCTCCTTATGGCTACACCTTC
TRBJ2-3,TRBD2,-,TRBV28,CASSLQTAAGGVDTQYF,TGTGCCAGCAGTTTACAGACCGCAGCGGGGGGGGTGGATACGCAGTATTTT
TRBJ1-1,-,few,TRBV9,CASSVAIDTEAFF,TGTGCCAGCAGCGTAGCGATAGACACTGAAGCTTTCTTT
TRBJ1-5,TRBD1,-,TRBV2,CASSPDRGSQPQHF,TGTGCCAGCAGTCCCGACAGGGGCAGTCAGCCCCAGCATTTT
TRBJ2-5,TRBD2,-,TRBV2,CASSVGGGGETQYF,TGTGCCAGCAGTGTCGGTGGGGGGGGAGAGACCCAGTACTTC
TRBJ2-2,TRBD1,-,TRBV6-5,CASSTGADTGELFF,TGTGCCAGCAGTACAGGGGCGGACACCGGGGAGCTGTTTTTT
TRBJ1-5,-,-,TRBV7-8,CASSLSIRASNQPQHF,TGTGCCAGCAGCTTATCAATCAGGGCGAGCAATCAGCCCCAGCATTTT
TRBJ2-4,-,-,TRBV28,CASSSQSRTPENIQYF,TGTGCCAGCAGTTCTCAATCCCGGACTCCCGAAAACATTCAGTACTTC
TRBJ1-2,-,-,TRBV12-3/TRBV12-4,CASTVGRADGYTF,TGTGCCAGCACCGTAGGGCGGGCTGATGGCTACACCTTC
TRBJ2-7,-,-,TRBV29-1,CSVECGPYEQYF,TGCAGCGTTGAGTGTGGCCCCTACGAGCAGTACTTC